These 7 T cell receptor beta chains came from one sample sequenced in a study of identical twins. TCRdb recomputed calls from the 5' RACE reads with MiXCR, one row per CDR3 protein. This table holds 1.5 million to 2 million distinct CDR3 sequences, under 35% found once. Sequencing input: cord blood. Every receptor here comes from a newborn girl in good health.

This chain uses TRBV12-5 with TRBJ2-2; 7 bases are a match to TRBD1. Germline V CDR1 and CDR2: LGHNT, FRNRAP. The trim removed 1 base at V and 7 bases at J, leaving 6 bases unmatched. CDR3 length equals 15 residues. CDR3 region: CASGLGQGNHGELFF. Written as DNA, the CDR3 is TGTGCTAGTGGTTTGGGACAGGGAAACCACGGGGAGCTGTTTTTT.

CDR3 bases: TGTGCCACCAGTGATTTGAGGGGGAGTGGGTATGAGCAGTTCTTC. It codes for CATSDLRGSGYEQFF. The rearrangement uses TRBV24-1 and TRBJ2-1, with a weak D call TRBD1 (6 bases). Germline V gene sequence: CDR1 KGHDR, CDR2 SFDVKD. The V end was cut by 0 bases, the J end by 8 bases, with 13 bases between. The CDR3 contains 15 residues.

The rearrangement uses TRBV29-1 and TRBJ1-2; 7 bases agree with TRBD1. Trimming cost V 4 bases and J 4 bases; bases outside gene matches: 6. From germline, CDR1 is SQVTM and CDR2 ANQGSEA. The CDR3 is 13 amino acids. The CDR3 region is CSVATNRGYGYTF. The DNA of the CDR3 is TGCAGCGTTGCAACAAACAGGGGCTATGGCTACACCTTC.

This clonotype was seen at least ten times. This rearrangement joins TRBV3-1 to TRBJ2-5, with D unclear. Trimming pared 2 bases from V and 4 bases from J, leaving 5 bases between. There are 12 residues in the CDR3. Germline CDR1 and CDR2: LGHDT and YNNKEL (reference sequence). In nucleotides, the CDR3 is TGTGCCAGCAGCCAATCGGGAGAGACCCAGTACTTC. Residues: CASSQSGETQYF.

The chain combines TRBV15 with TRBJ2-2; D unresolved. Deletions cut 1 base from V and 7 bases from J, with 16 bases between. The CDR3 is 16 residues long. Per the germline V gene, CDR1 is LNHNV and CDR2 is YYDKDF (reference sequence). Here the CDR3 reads CATSRGFEVVGGELFF. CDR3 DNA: TGTGCCACCAGCAGAGGTTTCGAAGTCGTTGGCGGGGAGCTGTTTTTT.

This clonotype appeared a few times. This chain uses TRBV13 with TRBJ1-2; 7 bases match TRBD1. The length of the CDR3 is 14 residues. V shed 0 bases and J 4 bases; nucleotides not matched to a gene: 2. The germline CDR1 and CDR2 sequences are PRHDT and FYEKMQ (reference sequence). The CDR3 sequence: CASSLGGGSYGYTF. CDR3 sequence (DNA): TGTGCCAGCAGCTTAGGAGGGGGCTCCTATGGCTACACCTTC.

The CDR3 region is CASRGRTGVANYGYTF. The CDR3, as DNA: TGTGCCAGCAGGGGAAGGACAGGGGTAGCGAACTATGGCTACACCTTC. This chain joins TRBV6-1 and TRBJ1-2; TRBD1 aligns across 9 bases. The germline V gene has CDR1 MNHNS and CDR2 SASEGT. The CDR3 totals 16 residues. With V trimmed by 6 bases and J by 2 bases, 10 bases remained unmatched.